Below, 18 T cell receptor beta chains from the same sample are listed, as sequenced in a study of cytomegalovirus exposure and HLA in healthy donors. With 60 Vbeta and 13 Jbeta primers, the PCR was carried out. The repertoire was sequenced with immunoSEQ multiplex PCR; TCRdb's copy has only in-frame clones and lacks some. The table lists roughly 67,000 clones, approximately 78% of them singletons. The sequenced sample consisted of PBMCs. Receptors originate from a man aged 35-49 years in good health and CMV-seronegative.

CDR3 residues: CASSPGGRETQYF. DNA of the CDR3: TGTGCCAGCAGCCCTGGAGGGCGGGAGACCCAGTACTTC. The chain links TRBV28 to TRBJ2-5, with a tentative D call TRBD2 (6 bases). V shed 6 bases and J shed 5 bases, with 13 bases lying between them. CDR1 is MDHEN and CDR2 is SYDVKM in the germline V gene. This CDR3 has 13 amino acids.

This clone was found once. J is TRBJ2-3 and V is TRBV5-1; D remains ambiguous. V shed 4 bases and J shed 3 bases, with 15 bases lying between them. This CDR3 region has 15 residues. Germline V gives CDR1 SGHRS, CDR2 YFSETQ. In DNA, the CDR3 is TGCGCCAGCAGCCCAGCCCCGACAATAACAGATACGCAGTATTTT. It is translated as CASSPAPTITDTQYF.

This clone occurred once. The chain employs TRBV19 and TRBJ2-7; perhaps TRBD1 as D (7 bases). Germline CDR1 LNHDA, CDR2 SQIVND (reference sequence). The V end was cut by 11 bases, the J end by 3 bases, with 14 bases between. The CDR3 is made up of 12 amino acids. CDR3 nucleotide sequence: TGTGCCTCCGGCAGGGGGGACTACGAGCAGTACTTC. Its protein product is CASGRGDYEQYF. Using reference TRBV19 and TRBJ2-7 for the parts outside the CDR3, the full variable domain is DGGITQSPKYLFRKEGQNVTLSCEQNLNHDAMYWYRQDPGQGLRLIYYSQIVNDFQKGDIAEGYSVSREKKESFPLTVTSAQKNPTAFYLCASGRGDYEQYFGPGTRLTVT.

This chain uses TRBV5-4 with TRBJ1-6; D ambiguous. CDR1 and CDR2 from the germline V gene are SGHNT and YYREEE (reference sequence). The germline V and J ends were trimmed by 4 bases and 0 bases, with 8 bases remaining between them. The CDR3 contains 15 residues. In DNA, the CDR3 is TGTGCCAGCAGCGGCGGCAGCTCCTATAATTCACCCCTCCACTTT. This sequence encodes CASSGGSSYNSPLHF.

The chain combines TRBV4-1 with TRBJ2-5, with a tentative D call TRBD1 (6 bases). CDR3 length: 13 amino acids. Germline V gene lookup returns CDR1 MGHRA and CDR2 YSYEKL. The germline V and J ends were trimmed by 6 bases and 2 bases, with 10 bases remaining between them. The CDR3 bases are TGCGCCAGCAGAAAGGACAGTCAAGAGACCCAGTACTTC. Translated: CASRKDSQETQYF.

The chain recombines TRBV19 with TRBJ1-1; 8 bases are a match to TRBD1. Per the germline V gene, CDR1 is LNHDA and CDR2 is SQIVND (reference sequence). This CDR3 has 15 amino acids. With V trimmed by 5 bases and J by 5 bases, 10 bases remained unmatched. The CDR3 DNA reads as TGTGCCAGTAGTGACCGGACAGGGTGGGGGACTGAAGCTTTCTTT. Translation: CASSDRTGWGTEAFF. Supplemented by reference TRBV19 and TRBJ1-1, the full variable domain reads DGGITQSPKYLFRKEGQNVTLSCEQNLNHDAMYWYRQDPGQGLRLIYYSQIVNDFQKGDIAEGYSVSREKKESFPLTVTSAQKNPTAFYLCASSDRTGWGTEAFFGQGTRLTVV.

Remarks on this clone: An end of the junction differs from the germline gene, which may be a read error. The gene calls are TRBV7-9 and TRBJ2-7; 9 bases line up with TRBD1. CDR1 is SEHNR and CDR2 is FQNEAQ in the germline V gene (reference sequence). This CDR3 region has 19 residues. This CDR3 is CSSSSFLRRPTGGPYEQYF. The CDR3 DNA reads TGTTCCAGCAGCTCCTTCCTACGAAGACCGACAGGGGGGCCCTACGAGCAGTACTTC.

This chain uses TRBV5-1 with TRBJ2-5, with D maybe TRBD1 (6 bases). CDR3 size: 18 residues. The V end lost 2 bases, the J end lost 2 bases, and 22 bases lay between the germline ends. CDR1 and CDR2 (germline): SGHRS, YFSETQ. The CDR3 bases are TGCGCCAGCAGCTTTCGAACAGGGATGTTGGCGCGGCAAGAGACCCAGTACTTC. This sequence encodes CASSFRTGMLARQETQYF.

This chain links TRBV9 with TRBJ2-7; 7 positions agree with TRBD1. Germline V gives CDR1 SGDLS, CDR2 YYNGEE. Trimming took 1 base from V and 2 from J; bases not matched to a gene: 3. CDR3 size: 14 residues. DNA for the CDR3: TGTGCCAGCAGCGTAAGGACAGGACCCTACGAGCAGTACTTC. Residues: CASSVRTGPYEQYF.

The J gene is TRBJ1-5, the V gene TRBV6-1; TRBD1 is a possible D gene (5 bases). The CDR3 contains 17 residues. Germline V lookup: CDR1 MNHNS, CDR2 SASEGT. Trimming took off 4 bases at V and 0 bases at J, with 16 bases between the two ends. CDR3 DNA: TGTGCCAGCAGTGGCCAATTCACTACAGGTAGCAATCAGCCCCAGCATTTT. This gives the protein CASSGQFTTGSNQPQHF.

This chain links TRBV9 with TRBJ1-3, with D unclear. The germline V gene has CDR1 SGDLS and CDR2 YYNGEE. Trimming removed 4 bases at V and 1 base at J, with 9 bases between. The CDR3 loop spans 14 amino acids. CDR3 loop: CASSKGVSGNTIYF. The CDR3 DNA reads as TGTGCCAGCAGCAAGGGAGTATCTGGAAACACCATATATTTT.

V usage is TRBV25-1 and J usage is TRBJ1-1; the D gene is possibly TRBD1 (6 bases). CDR1 is MGHDK, CDR2 SYGVNS, per germline. Between the trimmed V and J ends, which lost 1 base and 5 bases, there was a span of 11 bases. The CDR3 consists of 14 residues. CDR3 loop: CASSESTGRTEAFF. Written as DNA, the CDR3 is TGTGCCAGCAGTGAATCTACAGGGCGGACTGAAGCTTTCTTT.

In this sample, this clone turned up a few times. V is TRBV11-2 and J is TRBJ2-7, with 9 positions matching TRBD1. After removal of 4 bases from V and 2 bases from J, the junction contained 9 bases not matched to a gene. The CDR3 runs to 16 residues. The germline V gene encodes CDR1 SGHAT and CDR2 FQNNGV. CDR3 residues: CASSSPGTGRPYEQYF. The CDR3 nucleotides are TGTGCCAGCAGCTCCCCCGGGACAGGGCGTCCCTACGAGCAGTACTTC. Filled out from reference TRBV11-2 and TRBJ2-7, the complete variable domain reads EAGVAQSPRYKIIEKRQSVAFWCNPISGHATLYWYQQILGQGPKLLIQFQNNGVVDDSQLPKDRFSAERLKGVDSTLKIQPAKLEDSAVYLCASSSPGTGRPYEQYFGPGTRLTVT.

This chain connects TRBV19 to TRBJ1-4; 9 nucleotides line up with TRBD1. The CDR3 consists of 16 residues. The J segment lost 7 bases and the V segment lost 5 bases, leaving 11 bases of the junction unmatched. Germline V CDR1 and CDR2: LNHDA, SQIVND (reference sequence). CDR3 sequence reads: CASSPTSTGGSEKLFF. The CDR3 DNA is TGTGCCAGTAGTCCGACGTCGACAGGGGGATCTGAAAAACTGTTTTTT.

V usage is TRBV19 and J usage is TRBJ2-1; 9 bases line up with TRBD1. Germline CDR1 is LNHDA and CDR2 is SQIVND (reference sequence). After removal of 6 bases from V and 3 bases from J, the junction contained 3 bases not matched to a gene. The CDR3 runs 14 residues. CDR3 loop: CASRGGQGYNEQFF. The CDR3 DNA sequence: TGTGCCAGTAGGGGGGGACAGGGCTACAATGAGCAGTTCTTC.

This clone is termed medium-sized. The CDR3 sequence is CASSDTGGSQPQHF. DNA of the CDR3: TGTGCCAGCAGTGATACGGGGGGCAGTCAGCCCCAGCATTTT. The chain links TRBV6-1 to TRBJ1-5, with a tentative D call TRBD1 (6 bases). The CDR3 length is 14 residues. Germline loops: CDR1 MNHNS, CDR2 SASEGT. V dropped 3 bases and J dropped 6 bases, with 12 bases sitting between them.

The chain couples TRBV5-1 to TRBJ1-1, with D possibly matching TRBD1 (5 bases). Trimming cost V 7 bases and J 1 base, with 14 bases left between them. The CDR3 totals 14 residues. From germline, CDR1 is SGHRS and CDR2 YFSETQ. CDR3 in DNA: TGCGCCAGCTTCGGGGGGGAAAGGAACACTGAAGCTTTCTTT. Translated, it gives CASFGGERNTEAFF.

The chain is built from TRBV29-1 and TRBJ1-2; 8 nucleotides align to TRBD1. Germline V gene data show CDR1 as SQVTM and CDR2 as ANQGSEA. V shed 4 bases, J shed 3 bases, and the junction held 4 bases outside the gene matches. CDR3 length: 13 amino acids. The CDR3 sequence is CSVVTGGHYGYTF. In DNA form, the CDR3 reads TGCAGCGTTGTAACAGGGGGGCACTATGGCTACACCTTC.